This is a list of T cell receptor beta chains from one sample in a study of blood T cell repertoires in COVID-19. TCRdb's copy holds only in-frame clones and misses some; the assay was immunoSEQ multiplex PCR. This sample carries around 230,000 clones, approximately 83% of them seen once, and the ten largest clones take approximately 3.5%. Material: PBMCs or T cells enriched from blood (not recorded which). These receptors originate from a woman aged 35 to 49 with acute COVID-19. CDR3s leave out the opening cysteine and the closing phenylalanine or tryptophan.

V: TRBV7-8; J: TRBJ1-1; CDR3: ASSFTGGRLTEAF
V: TRBV7-9; J: TRBJ2-4; CDR3: ASSLPQGRTAKNIQY
V: TRBV5-1; J: TRBJ1-1; CDR3: ASSFEGGDTEAF
V: TRBV1; J: TRBJ2-7; CDR3: TSSQEVSGPALDEQY
V: TRBV6-5; J: TRBJ2-5; CDR3: ASTPLREETQY
V: TRBV7-8; J: TRBJ2-3; CDR3: ASSGYLGGSTDTQY
V: TRBV7-2; J: TRBJ1-5; CDR3: ASSPQQGGNQPQH
V: TRBV3-1/TRBV3-2; J: TRBJ2-2; CDR3: ASSQDRAGGTGELF
V: TRBV6-2/TRBV6-3; J: TRBJ2-3; CDR3: ASSNGGRTDTQY
V: TRBV5-1; J: TRBJ2-7; CDR3: ASSLTSGDYEQY
V: TRBV9; J: TRBJ2-1; CDR3: ASSTRGREDPNEQF
V: TRBV19; J: TRBJ2-3; CDR3: ASSVSGLAGVTDTQY
V: TRBV5-1; J: TRBJ2-7; CDR3: ASRDITYEQY
V: TRBV7-9; J: TRBJ2-7; CDR3: ASPWRLGEQY
V: TRBV6-5; J: TRBJ1-2; CDR3: ASSPAVGYT
V: TRBV12-2; J: TRBJ1-5; CDR3: ASRLAEAYSNQPQH
V: TRBV2; J: TRBJ1-4; CDR3: ASSERTGTNEKLF
V: TRBV19; J: TRBJ1-2; CDR3: ASSTGDRGYGYT
V: TRBV7-8; J: TRBJ2-1; CDR3: ASSTTGIYNEQF
V: TRBV3-1/TRBV3-2; J: TRBJ2-7; CDR3: ASSQGLAGYEQY
V: TRBV11-3; J: TRBJ1-1; CDR3: ASSSHQGKGTEAF
V: TRBV4-1; J: TRBJ2-5; CDR3: ASSQLLTRMQETQY
V: TRBV3-1/TRBV3-2; J: TRBJ1-1; CDR3: ASSHGENLGYTEAF
V: TRBV12-2; J: TRBJ2-3; CDR3: ASRHRGPDTQY
V: TRBV3-1/TRBV3-2; J: TRBJ2-3; CDR3: ASSHPEAGGRNTQY
V: TRBV5-1; J: TRBJ2-1; CDR3: ASSLAGGRYNEQF
V: TRBV3-1/TRBV3-2; J: TRBJ1-3; CDR3: ASSQDQRQGNTIY
V: TRBV2; J: TRBJ2-1; CDR3: ASSEPRTSGRHEQF
V: TRBV5-5; J: TRBJ1-1; CDR3: ASSLAFRVTEAF
V: TRBV5-5; J: TRBJ1-5; CDR3: ASSLGTVKSNQPQH
V: TRBV5-1; J: TRBJ2-1; CDR3: ASTDLAGGNNEQF
V: TRBV7-8; J: TRBJ2-7; CDR3: ASSSARDRGNEQY
V: TRBV18; J: TRBJ2-7; CDR3: ASSPGQSSYEQY
V: TRBV7-9; J: TRBJ2-7; CDR3: ASNPGGGEQY
V: TRBV11-3; J: TRBJ2-5; CDR3: ASGTKETQY
V: TRBV19; J: TRBJ2-7; CDR3: ASSIDRQASYEQY
V: TRBV30; J: TRBJ2-3; CDR3: AWSSGSGRTDTQY
V: TRBV19; J: TRBJ2-7; CDR3: ASNPGLGRYEQY
V: TRBV6-5; J: TRBJ2-1; CDR3: ASSYVQSNEQF
V: TRBV4-1; J: TRBJ1-2; CDR3: ASSQGPAAPNYGYT
V: TRBV5-1; J: TRBJ2-7; CDR3: ASSLAGRETYEQY
V: TRBV7-2; J: TRBJ1-6; CDR3: ASTRDRGNSPLH
V: TRBV6-5; J: TRBJ2-5; CDR3: ASSFPGSETQY
V: TRBV19; J: TRBJ2-1; CDR3: ASTLTGLAGEADNEQF